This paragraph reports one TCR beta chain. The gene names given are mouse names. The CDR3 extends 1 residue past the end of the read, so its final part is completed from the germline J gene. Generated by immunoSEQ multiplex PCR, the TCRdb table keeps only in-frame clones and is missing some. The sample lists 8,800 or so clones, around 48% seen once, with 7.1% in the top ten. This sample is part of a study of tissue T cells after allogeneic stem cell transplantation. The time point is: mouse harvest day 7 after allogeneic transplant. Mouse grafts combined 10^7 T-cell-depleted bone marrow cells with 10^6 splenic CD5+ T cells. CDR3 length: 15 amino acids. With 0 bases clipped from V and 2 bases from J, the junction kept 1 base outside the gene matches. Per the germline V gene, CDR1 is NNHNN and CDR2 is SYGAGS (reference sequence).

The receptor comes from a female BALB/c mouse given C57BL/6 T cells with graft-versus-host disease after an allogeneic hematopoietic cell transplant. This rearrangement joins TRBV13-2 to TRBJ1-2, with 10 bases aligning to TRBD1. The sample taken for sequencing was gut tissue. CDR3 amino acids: CASGDGDRGNSDYTF. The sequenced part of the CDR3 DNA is TGTGCCAGCGGTGATGGGGACAGGGGTAACTCCGACTACACC.